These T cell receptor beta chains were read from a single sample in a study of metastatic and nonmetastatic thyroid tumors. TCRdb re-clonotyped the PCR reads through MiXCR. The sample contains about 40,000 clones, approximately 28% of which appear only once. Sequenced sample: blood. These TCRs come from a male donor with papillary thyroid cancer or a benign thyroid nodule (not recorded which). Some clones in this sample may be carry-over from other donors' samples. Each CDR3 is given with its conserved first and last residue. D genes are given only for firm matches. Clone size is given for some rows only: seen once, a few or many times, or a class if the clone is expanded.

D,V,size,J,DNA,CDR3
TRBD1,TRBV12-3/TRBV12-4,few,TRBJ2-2,TGTGCCAGCAGGCTAACAGGGGGCAACACCGGGGAGCTGTTTTTT,CASRLTGGNTGELFF
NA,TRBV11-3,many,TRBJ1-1,TGTGCCAGCAGTGGCGGAAACACTGAAGCTTTCTTT,CASSGGNTEAFF
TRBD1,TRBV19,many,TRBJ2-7,TGTGCCAGTAGTATGCGGGACAGGGGCGTCGACGAGCAGTACTTC,CASSMRDRGVDEQYF
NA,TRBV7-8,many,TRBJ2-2,TGTGCCAGCAGCTTAGTGGGTGGGGACACCGGGGAGCTGTTTTTT,CASSLVGGDTGELFF
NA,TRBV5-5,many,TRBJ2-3,TGTGCCAGCAACCCGTTCGACAGCAGCACAGATACGCAGTATTTT,CASNPFDSSTDTQYF
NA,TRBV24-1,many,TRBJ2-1,TGTGCCACCAGTGATACCCTAGGTTCTGAGCAGTTCTTC,CATSDTLGSEQFF
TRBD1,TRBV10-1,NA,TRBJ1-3,TGCGCCAGCAGAGCCGGGACAGACACTGGAAACGCAATATATTTT,CASRAGTDTGNAIYF
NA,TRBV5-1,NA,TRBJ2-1,TGCGCCAGCAGCACGGGTTTCAACAATGAGCAGTTCTTC,CASSTGFNNEQFF
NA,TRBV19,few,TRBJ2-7,TGTGCCAGTAGTATCGTTTACACGGATGAGCAGTACTTC,CASSIVYTDEQYF
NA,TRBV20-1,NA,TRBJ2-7,TGCAGTGCTAGTGACAGGAAACCCTACGAGCAGTACTTC,CSASDRKPYEQYF
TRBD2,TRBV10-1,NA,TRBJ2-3,TGCGCCAGCAGTGAATCTAGCGGGGGGGAAAAAGATACCCAGTATTTT,CASSESSGGEKDTQYF
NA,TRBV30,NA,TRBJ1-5,TGTGCCTGGAGTGTAAGCGATATGAAGCCCCAGCATTTT,CAWSVSDMKPQHF
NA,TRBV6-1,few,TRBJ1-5,TGTGCTAGCAGCCGGGACGGTGGTGTATTGGCCCAGCATTTT,CASSRDGGVLAQHF
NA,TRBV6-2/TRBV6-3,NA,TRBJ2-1,TGTGCCAGCAGTTCCACCACCCCGACGCCGGGTGGGCAGTTCTTC,CASSSTTPTPGGQFF
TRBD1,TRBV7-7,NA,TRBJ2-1,TGTGCTAGCAGCAGGACAGGGCGCTACAATGCGCAGTTCTTC,CASSRTGRYNAQFF
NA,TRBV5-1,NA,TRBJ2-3,TGCGCCAGCAGTGTCAGGGGATGTGATACGCAGTATTTT,CASSVRGCDTQYF
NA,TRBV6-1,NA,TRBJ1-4,TGTGCCAGCAAAAGCCCAGCAACTAATGAAAAACTGTTCTTT,CASKSPATNEKLFF
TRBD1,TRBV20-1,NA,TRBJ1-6,TGCAGTGCTAGAGATCAGGGCAGGGGGTGGTCACCCCTCCACTTT,CSARDQGRGWSPLHF
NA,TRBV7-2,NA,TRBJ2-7,TGTGCCAGCAGCTTAGCCAAGGGCCACGAGCAGTACTTC,CASSLAKGHEQYF
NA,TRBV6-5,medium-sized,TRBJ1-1,TGTGCCAGCAGTTACTCGGGGATGCACACTGAAGCTTTCTTT,CASSYSGMHTEAFF
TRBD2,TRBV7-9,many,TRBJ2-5,TGTGCCAGCAGCCCCGGGACTAGCGGGGGGGCAGAGACCCAGTACTTC,CASSPGTSGGAETQYF
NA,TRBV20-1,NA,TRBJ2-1,TGCAGTGCTAGTTTGTTGGACCAATCTTCCTACAATGAGCAGTTCTTC,CSASLLDQSSYNEQFF
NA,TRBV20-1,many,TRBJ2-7,TGCAGTGCCAGCCCTATACCGCTCTACGAGCAGTACTTC,CSASPIPLYEQYF
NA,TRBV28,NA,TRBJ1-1,TGTGCCAACTCGGGGGCGTTTGCGACTGAAGCTTTCTTT,CANSGAFATEAFF
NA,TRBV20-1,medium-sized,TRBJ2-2,TGCAGTGTACTTAGCGGAAATAAGAACACCGGGGAGCTGTTTTTT,CSVLSGNKNTGELFF
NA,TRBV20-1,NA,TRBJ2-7,TGCAGTGCTAGATCGTCGGACACTTTCTACGAGCAGTACTTC,CSARSSDTFYEQYF
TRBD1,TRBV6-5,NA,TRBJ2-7,TGTGCCAGCAGTTACAGTTGTTCGGACAGGGTTACCTTCGAGCAGTACTTC,CASSYSCSDRVTFEQYF
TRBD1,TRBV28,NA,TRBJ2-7,TGTGCCAGCAGGGTGACAGGGCGGGAGCAGTACTTC,CASRVTGREQYF
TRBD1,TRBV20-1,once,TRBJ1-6,TGCAGTGCTAGCCACAGGGGTTCTTCACCCCTCCACTTT,CSASHRGSSPLHF